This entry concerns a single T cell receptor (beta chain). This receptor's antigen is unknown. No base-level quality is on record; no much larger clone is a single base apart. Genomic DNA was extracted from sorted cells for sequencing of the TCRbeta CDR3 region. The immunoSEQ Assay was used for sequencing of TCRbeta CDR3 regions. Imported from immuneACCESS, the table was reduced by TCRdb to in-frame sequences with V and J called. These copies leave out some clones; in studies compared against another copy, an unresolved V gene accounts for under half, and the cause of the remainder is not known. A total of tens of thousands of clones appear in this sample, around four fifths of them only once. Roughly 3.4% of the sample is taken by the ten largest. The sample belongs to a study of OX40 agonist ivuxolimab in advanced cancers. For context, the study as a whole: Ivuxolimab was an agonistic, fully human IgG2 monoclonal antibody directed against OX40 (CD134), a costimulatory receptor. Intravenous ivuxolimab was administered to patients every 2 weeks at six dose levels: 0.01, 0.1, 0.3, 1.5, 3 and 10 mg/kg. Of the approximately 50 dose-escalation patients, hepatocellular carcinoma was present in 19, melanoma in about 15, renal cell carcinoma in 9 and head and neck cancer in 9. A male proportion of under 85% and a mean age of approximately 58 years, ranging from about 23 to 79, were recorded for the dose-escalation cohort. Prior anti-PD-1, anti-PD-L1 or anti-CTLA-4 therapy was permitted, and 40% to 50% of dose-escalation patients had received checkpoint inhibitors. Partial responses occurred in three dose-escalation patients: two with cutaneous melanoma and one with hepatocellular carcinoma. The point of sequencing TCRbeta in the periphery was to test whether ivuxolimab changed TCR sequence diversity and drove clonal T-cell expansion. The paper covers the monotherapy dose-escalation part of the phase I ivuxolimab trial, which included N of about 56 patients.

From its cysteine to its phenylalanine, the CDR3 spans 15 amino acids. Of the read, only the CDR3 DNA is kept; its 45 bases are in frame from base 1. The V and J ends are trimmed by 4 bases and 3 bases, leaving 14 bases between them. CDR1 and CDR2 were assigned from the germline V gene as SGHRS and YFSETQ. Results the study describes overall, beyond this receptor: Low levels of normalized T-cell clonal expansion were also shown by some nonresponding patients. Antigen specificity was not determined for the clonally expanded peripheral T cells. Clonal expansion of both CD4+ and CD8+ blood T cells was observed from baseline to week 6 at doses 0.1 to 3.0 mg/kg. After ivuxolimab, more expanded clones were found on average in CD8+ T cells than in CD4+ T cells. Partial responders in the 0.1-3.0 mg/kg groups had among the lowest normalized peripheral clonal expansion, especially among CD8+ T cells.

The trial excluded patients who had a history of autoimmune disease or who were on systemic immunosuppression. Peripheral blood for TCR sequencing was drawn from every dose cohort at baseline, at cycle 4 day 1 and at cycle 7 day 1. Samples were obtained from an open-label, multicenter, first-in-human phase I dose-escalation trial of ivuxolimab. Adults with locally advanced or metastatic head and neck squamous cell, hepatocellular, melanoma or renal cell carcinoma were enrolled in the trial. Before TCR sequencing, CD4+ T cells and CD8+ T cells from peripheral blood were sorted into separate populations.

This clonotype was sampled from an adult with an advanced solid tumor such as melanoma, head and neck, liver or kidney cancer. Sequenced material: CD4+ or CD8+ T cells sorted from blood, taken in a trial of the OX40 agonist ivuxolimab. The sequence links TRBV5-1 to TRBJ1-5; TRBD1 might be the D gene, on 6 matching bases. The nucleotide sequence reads TGCGCCAGCAGCGAGGAGGGGGGGATCAATCAGCCCCAGCATTTT. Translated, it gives CASSEEGGINQPQHF.